This is a list of T cell receptor beta chains from one sample in a study of beta chain features in type 1 diabetes. Measured with immunoSEQ multiplex PCR; TCRdb has only the in-frame clones, and not every one. This table has about 320,000 clones, less than 15% appearing once. Sequenced sample: central memory CD4+ T cells from blood. Receptors were obtained from a man aged 25-45 years in good health. Each CDR3 is given with its conserved first and last residue. The order of the fields is V gene, D gene, clone size, J gene, CDR3 DNA, CDR3 protein. A D gene is named only where the DNA matches it firmly. Not all rows give a size; the values are once, few, many and, for expanded clones, a class.

v_call: TRBV7-2
d_call: NA
clone_size: NA
j_call: TRBJ1-1
cdr3_nt: TGTGCCAGCAGCTCAACTAACAGGAGAACTGAAGCTTTCTTT
cdr3_aa: CASSSTNRRTEAFF

v_call: TRBV7-8
d_call: TRBD1
clone_size: NA
j_call: TRBJ2-5
cdr3_nt: TGTGCCAGCATCAGGGAACAGGGGTTAAGCGAGACCCAGTACTTC
cdr3_aa: CASIREQGLSETQYF

v_call: TRBV5-4
d_call: TRBD2
clone_size: NA
j_call: TRBJ2-3
cdr3_nt: TGTGCCAGCAGCCCCGGCGGGAGGCGGACAGATACGCAGTATTTT
cdr3_aa: CASSPGGRRTDTQYF

v_call: TRBV19
d_call: NA
clone_size: few
j_call: TRBJ2-3
cdr3_nt: TGTGCCAGTACCCGCCAGGAGGCTCCAGATACGCAGTATTTT
cdr3_aa: CASTRQEAPDTQYF

v_call: TRBV7-9
d_call: NA
clone_size: few
j_call: TRBJ2-1
cdr3_nt: TGTGCCAGCAGGCGGGGCTACAATGAGCAGTTCTTC
cdr3_aa: CASRRGYNEQFF

v_call: TRBV18
d_call: TRBD2
clone_size: few
j_call: TRBJ2-5
cdr3_nt: TGTGCCAGCTCACCTTCTAGCGGGGGCCAAGAGACCCAGTACTTC
cdr3_aa: CASSPSSGGQETQYF

v_call: TRBV11-3
d_call: NA
clone_size: NA
j_call: TRBJ2-2
cdr3_nt: TGTGCCAGCAGCCCCCCGAGCCGGGCGAACACCGGGGAGCTGTTTTTT
cdr3_aa: CASSPPSRANTGELFF

v_call: TRBV10-3
d_call: NA
clone_size: many
j_call: TRBJ2-1
cdr3_nt: TGTGCCACTAGGATGGAGTCTTACAATGAGCAGTTCTTC
cdr3_aa: CATRMESYNEQFF

v_call: TRBV11-2
d_call: TRBD2
clone_size: NA
j_call: TRBJ2-7
cdr3_nt: TGTGCCAGCAGCCCGCGACTAGCCCACGAGCAGTACTTC
cdr3_aa: CASSPRLAHEQYF

v_call: TRBV11-2
d_call: NA
clone_size: few
j_call: TRBJ1-1
cdr3_nt: TGTGCCAGCATCGGGTTGAACACTGAAGCTTTCTTT
cdr3_aa: CASIGLNTEAFF

v_call: TRBV19
d_call: NA
clone_size: NA
j_call: TRBJ2-2
cdr3_nt: TGTGCCAGTAGTATAGGAGGGAGAATAACCGGGGAGCTGTTTTTT
cdr3_aa: CASSIGGRITGELFF

v_call: TRBV25-1
d_call: TRBD1
clone_size: few
j_call: TRBJ1-6
cdr3_nt: TGTGCCAGCAGCGTAGGGACAGCTGATCCCCTCCACTTT
cdr3_aa: CASSVGTADPLHF

v_call: TRBV25-1
d_call: TRBD1
clone_size: few
j_call: TRBJ1-1
cdr3_nt: TGTGCCAGCAGTGAACAGGGGGCCCATGAAGCTTTCTTT
cdr3_aa: CASSEQGAHEAFF

v_call: TRBV10-3
d_call: TRBD1
clone_size: NA
j_call: TRBJ2-3
cdr3_nt: TGTGCCATCAGGGGACAGCCTTCCACAGATACGCAGTATTTT
cdr3_aa: CAIRGQPSTDTQYF

v_call: TRBV5-1
d_call: TRBD1
clone_size: few
j_call: TRBJ2-7
cdr3_nt: TGCGCCAGTCAGACAGGGAACTACGAGCAGTACTTC
cdr3_aa: CASQTGNYEQYF

v_call: TRBV29-1
d_call: NA
clone_size: NA
j_call: TRBJ1-1
cdr3_nt: TGCAGCGTGACCTCGAGAGGGGATAACACTGAAGCTTTCTTT
cdr3_aa: CSVTSRGDNTEAFF

v_call: TRBV5-6
d_call: NA
clone_size: NA
j_call: TRBJ2-1
cdr3_nt: TGTGCCAGCAGCGTCAGGCGTGGTGAGCAGTTCTTC
cdr3_aa: CASSVRRGEQFF

v_call: TRBV7-8
d_call: NA
clone_size: once
j_call: TRBJ2-3
cdr3_nt: TGTGCCAGCAGCTTAAAGGGACTTCGATTCACAGATACGCAGTATTTT
cdr3_aa: CASSLKGLRFTDTQYF

v_call: TRBV27
d_call: TRBD1
clone_size: NA
j_call: TRBJ2-7
cdr3_nt: TGTGCCAGCAGTTCCTCCGGACAGGGCGCCTACGAGCAGTACTTC
cdr3_aa: CASSSSGQGAYEQYF

v_call: TRBV6-1
d_call: NA
clone_size: NA
j_call: TRBJ2-1
cdr3_nt: TGTGCCATCGGGCAAAATGAGCAGTTCTTC
cdr3_aa: CAIGQNEQFF

v_call: TRBV30
d_call: TRBD2
clone_size: NA
j_call: TRBJ2-5
cdr3_nt: TGTGCCTGGAGTGTACCGGCTAGCGGGAGGAAGGCCCAGTACTTC
cdr3_aa: CAWSVPASGRKAQYF

v_call: TRBV5-4
d_call: TRBD1
clone_size: NA
j_call: TRBJ2-4
cdr3_nt: TGTGCCAGCAGCTCCCCGGGACAGGGGGCGAACATTCAGTACTTC
cdr3_aa: CASSSPGQGANIQYF

v_call: TRBV30
d_call: NA
clone_size: few
j_call: TRBJ1-1
cdr3_nt: TGTGCCTGGAGTGTGTGGGGCTCCGAAATGAACACTGAAGCTTTCTTT
cdr3_aa: CAWSVWGSEMNTEAFF

v_call: TRBV7-9
d_call: NA
clone_size: few
j_call: TRBJ2-1
cdr3_nt: TGTGCCAGCAGCCCACAGGGTAATGAGCAGTTCTTC
cdr3_aa: CASSPQGNEQFF

v_call: TRBV28
d_call: TRBD1
clone_size: NA
j_call: TRBJ2-1
cdr3_nt: TGTGCCAGCAGTACAGGGGGGTCCTACAATGAGCAGTTCTTC
cdr3_aa: CASSTGGSYNEQFF

v_call: TRBV19
d_call: TRBD1
clone_size: few
j_call: TRBJ1-3
cdr3_nt: TGTGCCAGTAGTGGGACAGGTAGAAACACCATATATTTT
cdr3_aa: CASSGTGRNTIYF

v_call: TRBV7-8
d_call: NA
clone_size: NA
j_call: TRBJ2-7
cdr3_nt: TGTGCCAGCAGCTGGGGCCTCTCCTACGAGCAGTACTTC
cdr3_aa: CASSWGLSYEQYF

v_call: TRBV6-5
d_call: NA
clone_size: NA
j_call: TRBJ1-2
cdr3_nt: TGTGCCAGCAGTACTCAAAATGGCTACACCTTC
cdr3_aa: CASSTQNGYTF

v_call: TRBV21-1
d_call: NA
clone_size: many
j_call: TRBJ1-2
cdr3_nt: TGTGCCAGCAGCACCCGGGACAGGGGATTGATAAACTATGGCTACACCTTC
cdr3_aa: CASSTRDRGLINYGYTF

v_call: TRBV9
d_call: TRBD1
clone_size: few
j_call: TRBJ1-6
cdr3_nt: TGTGCCAGCAGCGTAGGCTCGGGACAGGTATCGTTCTCCCTCCACTTT
cdr3_aa: CASSVGSGQVSFSLHF

v_call: TRBV5-4
d_call: NA
clone_size: NA
j_call: TRBJ2-3
cdr3_nt: TGTGCCAGCAGCTTAGGAGGGTCAGATACGCAGTATTTT
cdr3_aa: CASSLGGSDTQYF

v_call: TRBV9
d_call: NA
clone_size: few
j_call: TRBJ1-5
cdr3_nt: TGTGCCAGCGGTTCGGGGCTTTATAGCAATCAGCCCCAGCATTTT
cdr3_aa: CASGSGLYSNQPQHF

v_call: TRBV11-2
d_call: TRBD2
clone_size: few
j_call: TRBJ2-1
cdr3_nt: TGTGCCAGCAGCTTAGCAGGGCGTCTAGCGGGGTTAAATGAGCAGTTCTTC
cdr3_aa: CASSLAGRLAGLNEQFF

v_call: TRBV11-2
d_call: NA
clone_size: few
j_call: TRBJ2-3
cdr3_nt: TGTGCCAGCAGCTTAGGCCCTAATACAAGGACAGATACGCAGTATTTT
cdr3_aa: CASSLGPNTRTDTQYF

v_call: TRBV7-9
d_call: NA
clone_size: NA
j_call: TRBJ2-2
cdr3_nt: TGTGCCAGCAGCTTACGGGGGATCACCGGGGAGCTGTTTTTT
cdr3_aa: CASSLRGITGELFF

v_call: TRBV9
d_call: TRBD2
clone_size: NA
j_call: TRBJ2-1
cdr3_nt: TGTGCCAGCAGCAAATCGGAGCGGGAGAGAGATGAGCAGTTCTTC
cdr3_aa: CASSKSERERDEQFF

v_call: TRBV6-5
d_call: TRBD1
clone_size: few
j_call: TRBJ1-4
cdr3_nt: TGTGCCAGCAGTGGGACAGGGGTGCCCGGGGAAAAACTGTTTTTT
cdr3_aa: CASSGTGVPGEKLFF

v_call: TRBV4-3
d_call: TRBD2
clone_size: many
j_call: TRBJ2-2
cdr3_nt: TGCGCCAGCACCCCAATAGGCGGGAGGGCCGGCGGGGAGCTGTTTTTT
cdr3_aa: CASTPIGGRAGGELFF

v_call: TRBV5-4
d_call: NA
clone_size: NA
j_call: TRBJ1-2
cdr3_nt: TGTGCCAGCAGCTTGAGACAGGTATCAAACTATGGCTACACCTTC
cdr3_aa: CASSLRQVSNYGYTF

v_call: TRBV6-1
d_call: TRBD1
clone_size: many
j_call: TRBJ2-1
cdr3_nt: TGTGCCAGCAGTGGACCCGGGACAGGGGGCCGGATGAATGAGCAGTTCTTC
cdr3_aa: CASSGPGTGGRMNEQFF

v_call: TRBV9
d_call: NA
clone_size: few
j_call: TRBJ2-5
cdr3_nt: TGTGCCAGCAGCCCGGGACTCCACCAAGAGACCCAGTACTTC
cdr3_aa: CASSPGLHQETQYF

v_call: TRBV29-1
d_call: TRBD1
clone_size: few
j_call: TRBJ2-1
cdr3_nt: TGCAGCGTAAGAGGGACAGGTACCTACAATGAGCAGTTCTTC
cdr3_aa: CSVRGTGTYNEQFF

v_call: TRBV7-9
d_call: TRBD2
clone_size: NA
j_call: TRBJ2-5
cdr3_nt: TGTGCCAGCAGCTTTACTAGCGGGATATTGGCCCAGTACTTC
cdr3_aa: CASSFTSGILAQYF